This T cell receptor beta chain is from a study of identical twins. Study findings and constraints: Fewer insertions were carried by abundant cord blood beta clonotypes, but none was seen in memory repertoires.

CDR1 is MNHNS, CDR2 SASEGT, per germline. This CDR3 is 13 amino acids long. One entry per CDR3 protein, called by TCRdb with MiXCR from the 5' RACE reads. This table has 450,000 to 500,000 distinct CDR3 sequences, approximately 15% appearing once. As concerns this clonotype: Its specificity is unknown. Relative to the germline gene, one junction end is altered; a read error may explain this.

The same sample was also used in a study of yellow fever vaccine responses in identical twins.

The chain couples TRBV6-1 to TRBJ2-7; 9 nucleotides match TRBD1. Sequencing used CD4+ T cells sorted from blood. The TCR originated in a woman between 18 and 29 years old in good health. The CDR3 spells CASSGPGQGFPAF. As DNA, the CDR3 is TGTGCCAGCAGTGGACCGGGACAGGGATTTCCCGCCTTC.